The next 7 T cell receptor beta chains were all read from a single sample in a study of molecular identifiers for immune sequencing clone quantification. MiXCR, run by TCRdb on the PCR reads, gives a single entry per CDR3 protein. The data contain about 100,000 distinct CDR3 sequences, 36% of them singletons. Sequences were obtained from naive CD8+ T cells from blood, with Jurkat cell RNA spiked in. The subset was: FACS-sorted CD8+CD4-CCR7+CD45RA+ naive T cells. These receptors all come from a human donor in good health. Some libraries in this study had Jurkat cell RNA spiked in.

This clonotype occurred many times. The rearrangement uses TRBV6-2 or TRBV6-3 and TRBJ2-7; 7 bases line up with TRBD2. CDR1 and CDR2 from the germline V gene are MNHEY and SVGEGT. The ends lost 4 bases at V and 7 bases at J; junction bases unmatched: 10. CDR3 length: 14 amino acids. The chain's CDR3 is CASSSAIRTREQYF. DNA for the CDR3: TGTGCCAGCAGTTCCGCAATCAGGACTAGGGAGCAGTACTTC.

This clonotype turned up a few times. The chain links TRBV19 to TRBJ1-5; D possibly corresponds to TRBD1 (5 bases). The length of the CDR3 is 15 residues. Trimming removed 3 bases from V and 5 bases from J, with 14 bases in between. CDR1 is LNHDA and CDR2 is SQIVND in the germline V gene (reference sequence). The CDR3 DNA sequence: TGTGCCAGTAGTATGGGAGGGACCCGCCATCAGCCCCAGCATTTT. It translates to CASSMGGTRHQPQHF.

This clonotype was detected only a few times. The chain employs TRBV20-1 and TRBJ2-5, with D tentatively TRBD2 (6 bases). The V end was cut by 4 bases, the J end by 7 bases, with 22 bases between. The CDR3 loop spans 15 amino acids. CDR1 DFQATT and CDR2 SNEGSKA come from the germline V gene (reference sequence). The CDR3 DNA reads TGCAGTGCTAATCTCCGGGACTTGGGGTTCGGGACCCAGTACTTC. Translated, it gives CSANLRDLGFGTQYF.

Worth noting for this clonotype: This clone may be a read error of a much larger clone one base away. The rearrangement uses TRBV29-1 and TRBJ2-5, with TRBD2 matching 7 bases. Germline assignment: CDR1 SQVTM and CDR2 ANQGSEA. CDR3 length: 16 residues. V shed 3 bases and J 2 bases; nucleotides not matched to a gene: 12. The DNA of the CDR3 is TGCAGCGTTGATGGGAGACAAGCGGGAAAACAAGAGACCCAGTACTTC. It translates to CSVDGRQAGKQETQYF.

This chain uses TRBV27 with TRBJ2-3; TRBD2 matches 7 bases. This CDR3 has 12 residues. From germline, CDR1 is MNHEY and CDR2 SMNVEV (reference sequence). V shed 3 bases, J shed 11 bases, and the junction held 5 bases outside the gene matches. This CDR3 reads CASSLRGLEQYF. Written as DNA, the CDR3 is TGTGCCAGCAGTTTGCGGGGGTTGGAGCAGTATTTT.

This clonotype was counted a few times. The rearrangement joins TRBV4-1 to TRBJ2-7; no clear D. Germline CDR1 reads MGHRA; CDR2 reads YSYEKL. V was clipped by 1 base and J by 10 bases, with 11 bases between them. This CDR3 region has 12 residues. The CDR3 DNA reads as TGCGCCAGCAGCCAAGGAGTATCGGTCCAGTACTTC. It specifies CASSQGVSVQYF.

In its sample, this clonotype was seen many times. The chain joins TRBV5-1 to TRBJ1-2; D ambiguous. Germline CDR1 reads SGHRS; CDR2 reads YFSETQ. Between the trimmed V and J ends, which lost 4 bases and 4 bases, there was a span of 17 bases. The CDR3 loop spans 15 amino acids. Written as DNA, the CDR3 is TGCGCCAGCAGCCCGAACTCAGCCAGCCCCTATGGCTACACCTTC. Translated, it gives CASSPNSASPYGYTF. Drawing the rest from reference TRBV5-1 and TRBJ1-2, the complete variable domain is KAGVTQTPRYLIKTRGQQVTLSCSPISGHRSVSWYQQTPGQGLQFLFEYFSETQRNKGNFPGRFSGRQFSNSRSEMNVSTLELGDSALYLCASSPNSASPYGYTFGSGTRLTVV.